This T cell receptor (beta chain) was sequenced during a study of response to subunit inactivated influenza vaccine. Overall study findings and caveats: Authors proposed each seasonal influenza vaccination draws in few new T cells.

Germline loops: CDR1 DFQATT, CDR2 SNEGSKA (reference sequence). The trim removed 4 bases at V and 8 bases at J, leaving 6 bases unmatched. There are 14 residues in the CDR3. One entry per CDR3 protein, called by TCRdb with MiXCR from the RT-PCR reads. Found here are about 830,000 distinct CDR3 sequences, less than 20% of them singletons; the top ten hold approximately 10%. This clonotype was picked up a small number of times. Its antigen is as yet unknown. This TCR derives from a man aged 50-59 years who received an inactivated influenza vaccine. Sample: PBMCs from blood, taken 4 to 6 days after vaccination. V gene TRBV20-1 combines with J gene TRBJ1-6; TRBD1 aligns across 9 bases. CDR3 coding DNA: TGCAGTGCTATATATCGACAGGGGGATTCACCCCTCCACTTT. Encoded protein: CSAIYRQGDSPLHF.